These 16 T cell receptor beta chains share one sample of origin, sequenced in a study of identical twins. In TCRdb, the 5' RACE reads were re-called with MiXCR into one record per CDR3 protein. Among approximately 1.8 million distinct CDR3 sequences, around 29% were seen once, and the ten largest hold about 0.25%. The sequencing input was cord blood. The receptors derive from a newborn girl in good health.

This rearrangement joins TRBV10-3 to TRBJ1-6; D is uncertain. This CDR3 spans 13 amino acids. Deletions cut 2 bases from V and 8 bases from J, with 7 bases between. CDR1 is ENHRY, CDR2 SYGVKD, per germline. CDR3 bases: TGTGCCATCAGTGAGGGAGTAGATTCACCCCTCCACTTT. As protein: CAISEGVDSPLHF.

The table lists this clonotype with a few counts. This may be a read error, as it is one base from a much larger clone. The chain links TRBV4-1 to TRBJ2-3; D remains ambiguous. This CDR3 is built from 13 residues. From germline, CDR1 is MGHRA and CDR2 YSYEKL. The V and J ends lost 3 bases and 1 base respectively, with 5 bases between them. The CDR3 bases are TGCGCCAGCAGCCACCAGGGCACAGATACGCAGTATTTT. Translating gives CASSHQGTDTQYF.

This clonotype was counted between two and nine times. The V gene is TRBV7-8, the J gene TRBJ2-1; 12 nucleotides agree with TRBD2. The CDR3 sequence is 17 residues long. Germline V lookup: CDR1 SGHVS, CDR2 FQNEAQ. The ends lost 1 base at V and 4 bases at J; junction bases unmatched: 5. The CDR3 loop reads CASSLELAGGPYNEQFF. CDR3 DNA sequence: TGTGCCAGCAGCTTAGAACTAGCGGGAGGACCTTACAATGAGCAGTTCTTC.

The rearrangement uses TRBV5-4 and TRBJ2-1, with TRBD1 identical over 7 bases. The V and J ends lost 4 bases and 3 bases, in that order; junction bases with no gene match: 4. The CDR3 spans 14 residues. Germline V CDR1 and CDR2: SGHNT, YYREEE (reference sequence). The CDR3 DNA sequence: TGTGCCAGCAGCCCGACAGGGATCTACAATGAGCAGTTCTTC. Translation gives CASSPTGIYNEQFF.

DNA for the CDR3: TGTGCCAGCAGCCAAAACCCTCCTCCACTAGGTGAGCAGTACTTC. Its translation is CASSQNPPPLGEQYF. This chain links TRBV3-1 with TRBJ2-5, with a tentative D call TRBD2 (5 bases). Germline V gene lookup returns CDR1 LGHDT and CDR2 YNNKEL (reference sequence). This CDR3 comprises 15 residues. V lost 2 bases, J lost 11 bases, and 21 bases lay in between.

The sample holds one count of this clonotype. V is TRBV24-1 and J is TRBJ2-5, with 9 nucleotides matching TRBD1. V was pared by 3 bases and J by 1 base, with 5 bases of the junction left unmatched. Germline V gene data show CDR1 as KGHDR and CDR2 as SFDVKD. This CDR3 spans 16 amino acids. In nucleotides, the CDR3 is TGTGCCACCAGTGATGCAGGGACAGGGAGCCAAGAGACCCAGTACTTC. Residues: CATSDAGTGSQETQYF.

V is TRBV11-2 and J is TRBJ1-3, with D uncertain. The V gene's germline CDR1 is SGHAT and CDR2 FQNNGV. The CDR3 is 15 residues long. V lost 2 bases and J 0 bases, leaving 8 bases between the germline ends. CDR3 nucleotides: TGTGCCAGCAGCTTAAGGAGCTACTCTGGAAACACCATATATTTT. It encodes CASSLRSYSGNTIYF. Variable domain in full (rest from reference TRBV11-2 and TRBJ1-3): EAGVAQSPRYKIIEKRQSVAFWCNPISGHATLYWYQQILGQGPKLLIQFQNNGVVDDSQLPKDRFSAERLKGVDSTLKIQPAKLEDSAVYLCASSLRSYSGNTIYFGEGSWLTVV.

This clonotype was seen a few times. This chain uses TRBV12-3 or TRBV12-4 with TRBJ2-1; 8 nucleotides align to TRBD1. This CDR3 is built from 12 residues. The V gene end was trimmed by 3 bases and the J gene end by 13 bases; junction bases not matched to a gene: 5. The CDR3 sequence: CASSFLQGGQFF. Written as DNA, the CDR3 is TGTGCCAGCAGTTTTTTACAGGGGGGTCAGTTCTTC.

The chain is built from TRBV4-1 and TRBJ1-2; D is unclear. The length of the CDR3 is 16 residues. V was cut by 1 base and J by 3 bases, with 15 bases left in between. Per the germline V gene, CDR1 is MGHRA and CDR2 is YSYEKL. The chain's CDR3 is CASSQGGEGPYYGYTF. The DNA for the CDR3 is TGCGCCAGCAGCCAAGGAGGCGAGGGCCCCTACTATGGCTACACCTTC.

This clonotype was seen a few times. The chain employs TRBV7-2 and TRBJ2-3, with D maybe TRBD1 (5 bases). CDR1 SGHTA and CDR2 FQGNSA come from the germline V gene. Trimming removed 4 bases from V and 0 bases from J, with 14 bases in between. The CDR3 sequence is 16 residues long. The CDR3 reads CASSSQATLSTDTQYF. In DNA, the CDR3 is TGTGCCAGCAGCTCACAGGCTACTCTGAGCACAGATACGCAGTATTTT.

The CDR3 is CSARISTSQYGEQFF. In DNA form, the CDR3 reads TGCAGTGCTAGAATCTCTACTAGTCAATATGGTGAGCAGTTCTTC. The chain joins TRBV20-1 to TRBJ2-1, with D perhaps matching TRBD2 (5 bases). Germline CDR1 and CDR2: DFQATT and SNEGSKA (reference sequence). Deletions cut 2 bases from V and 9 bases from J, with 20 bases between. There are 15 residues in the CDR3.

With regard to this clonotype: Germline and junction disagree at one end, which may indicate a read error. The chain couples TRBV5-1 to TRBJ1-1, with D perhaps TRBD1 (5 bases). Germline V CDR1 and CDR2: SGHRS, YFSETQ. The CDR3 runs to 15 residues. CDR3 nucleotides: TGCGCCAGCAGCTTGGCGAGGGGTTATAATTCACTCCCCCACTTT. It encodes CASSLARGYNSLPHF.

V usage is TRBV20-1 and J usage is TRBJ2-1; TRBD1 matches at 11 bases. The CDR3 spans 16 residues. With 1 base clipped from V and 3 bases from J, the junction kept 5 bases outside the gene matches. In germline, CDR1 is DFQATT, CDR2 SNEGSKA (reference sequence). The CDR3 sequence is CSARGGQGGFYNEQFF. In DNA, the CDR3 is TGCAGTGCTAGAGGGGGACAGGGGGGATTCTACAATGAGCAGTTCTTC.

This clonotype was recorded at least ten times. This chain connects TRBV29-1 to TRBJ2-7; a possible D gene is TRBD2 (6 bases). The germline V gene has CDR1 SQVTM and CDR2 ANQGSEA. The V end lost 6 bases, the J end lost 1 base, and 10 bases lay between the germline ends. This CDR3 is built from 12 residues. The CDR3 bases are TGCAGCGTGGGGGACTTTTCCTACGAGCAGTACTTC. Its translation is CSVGDFSYEQYF.

This clonotype has a handful of counts. This sequence joins TRBV4-1 and TRBJ1-2; D is ambiguous. The CDR3 consists of 15 residues. CDR1 MGHRA and CDR2 YSYEKL come from the germline V gene. Trimming cost V 1 base and J 4 bases, with 13 bases left between them. The CDR3 reads CASSQAQRWVYGYTF. DNA of the CDR3: TGCGCCAGCAGCCAAGCACAGAGATGGGTCTATGGCTACACCTTC.

The CDR3 region is CASSSRWGRVSNTGELFF. CDR3 in DNA: TGCGCCAGCAGCTCCCGATGGGGGAGGGTCAGTAACACCGGGGAGCTGTTTTTT. The chain combines TRBV5-1 with TRBJ2-2; 7 nucleotides line up with TRBD2. Looked up from germline, CDR1 is SGHRS and CDR2 is YFSETQ. This CDR3 has 18 residues. Unmatched junction bases numbered 13, after V lost 3 bases and J lost 2 bases.